This T cell receptor (beta chain) was profiled in a study of radiotherapy plus CTLA-4 blockade in lung cancer. Assay used: immunoSEQ multiplex PCR; TCRdb lists only in-frame clones, some missing. There are 45,000 to 60,000 clones in the sample; around 83% occur only once, and 3% to 4% lies in the top ten. Study results and limitations: Once radiotherapy plus ipilimumab had been given, TCR clones derived from tumor expanded in blood.

A remark on this clone: The antigen is undetermined.

This specimen was peripheral blood, taken from a patient treated with radiotherapy plus ipilimumab. This clonotype was obtained from a human donor with non-small cell lung cancer who had stable disease on radiotherapy plus ipilimumab.

CDR3 in amino acids: CASSLASGGQTDTQYF. CDR3 nucleotide sequence: TGTGCCAGCAGCCTCGCCAGCGGGGGACAAACAGATACGCAGTATTTT. The chain has TRBV9 and TRBJ2-3; the match to TRBD2 covers 8 bases. Trimming removed 4 bases from V and 3 bases from J; junction bases left unmatched: 10. This CDR3 has 16 amino acids. Germline V CDR1 and CDR2: SGDLS, YYNGEE.